The text below deals with one TCR beta chain. Method: immunoSEQ multiplex PCR; TCRdb's copy keeps in-frame clones and lacks some. The data show 150,000 to 180,000 clones, 70% to 85% seen once. One Seattle source followed patients from active infection through their disease course. The J segment lost 0 bases and the V segment lost 5 bases, leaving 9 bases of the junction unmatched. CDR3 length equals 16 residues. Looked up from germline, CDR1 is SGHTA and CDR2 is FQGNSA. This entry comes from a study of blood T cell repertoires in COVID-19. Overall study: Acute and convalescent COVID-19 specimens originated in the United States, Italy and Spain. Sources were T cells, B-cell-depleted T cells, or PBMCs; the material itself was cDNA or gDNA.

V gene TRBV7-2 combines with J gene TRBJ2-7, with 8 bases that match TRBD2. This sequence was found in a man in his 60s with COVID-19, enrolled during active disease. The sequencing input was peripheral blood. The CDR3 here is CASSIRTSGGSYEQYF. The DNA for the CDR3 is TGTGCCAGCAGCATCCGTACTAGCGGAGGCTCCTACGAGCAGTACTTC.